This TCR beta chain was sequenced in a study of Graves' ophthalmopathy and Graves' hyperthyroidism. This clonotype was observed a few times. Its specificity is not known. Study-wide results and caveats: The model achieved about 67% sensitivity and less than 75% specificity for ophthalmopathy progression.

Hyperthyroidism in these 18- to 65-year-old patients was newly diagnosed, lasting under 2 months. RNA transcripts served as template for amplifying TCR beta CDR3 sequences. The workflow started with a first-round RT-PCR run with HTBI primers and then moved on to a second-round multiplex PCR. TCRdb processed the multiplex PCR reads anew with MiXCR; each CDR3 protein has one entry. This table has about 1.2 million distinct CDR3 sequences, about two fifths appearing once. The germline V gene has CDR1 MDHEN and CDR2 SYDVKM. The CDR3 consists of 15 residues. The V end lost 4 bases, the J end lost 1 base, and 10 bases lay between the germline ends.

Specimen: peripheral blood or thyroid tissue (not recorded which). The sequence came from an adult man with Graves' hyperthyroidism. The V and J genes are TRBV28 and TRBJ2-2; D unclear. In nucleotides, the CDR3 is TGTGCCAGCAGTTCATACAGAAAGAACACCGGGGAGCTGTTTTTT. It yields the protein CASSSYRKNTGELFF.